Sequencing of this TCR beta chain was carried out in a study of T cell repertoires and HLA-DP antigens. Study at large: DNA input averaged roughly 200 ng in sorted CD137+CD4+ and around 1,200 ng in pre-culture CD4+. Whole-study results and caveats: Against both alloantigens, CD137+ clonality was similar, about 0.39. The CD4+ repertoire was not split into naive and memory.

Here immunoSEQ multiplex PCR was the method, and the copy in TCRdb shows in-frame clones only, minus some. Found here are some 110,000 clones, 80% to 95% of them singletons; the top ten hold approximately 0.29%. Germline CDR1 and CDR2: SNHLY and FYNNEI. There are 15 residues in the CDR3. Trimming shortened V by 6 bases and J by 4 bases, and 15 bases separated the two germline ends. A word on this clone: Antigen unknown.

Purity of the untouched CD4+ T cells was around 98%. This clonotype originated in a young woman in good health and CMV-seronegative. What was sequenced was CD4+ T cells from PBMCs. The rearrangement links TRBV2 to TRBJ1-4; D might be TRBD1 (6 bases). The CDR3 loop is CASSGQGQLNEKLFF. The DNA of the CDR3 is TGTGCCAGCAGCGGCCAAGGACAGCTTAATGAAAAACTGTTTTTT.